This TCR beta chain was documented in a study of persistence of HIV-infected CD4 T cells. Nonspecific anti-CD3/anti-CD28 bead stimulation represents the broad CD4+ T cell repertoire. Sorting selected CD4+ T cells upregulating both CD40 ligand and CD69. Donors had undetectable plasma HIV-1 RNA, under 50 copies/mL, for 4+ years. Sequencing used immunoSEQ version 4 in survey mode. Repertoires were generated with immunoSEQ multiplex PCR, while TCRdb's copy carries only in-frame clones and drops some. The sample yields 35,000 to 45,000 clones, approximately 90% seen once. The CDR3 contains 14 residues. CDR1 is MNHEY, CDR2 SVGAGI, per germline. V lost 11 bases and J lost 5; bases outside the gene matches: 10. Study-level findings and limits: CMV- and Gag-responding cells had lower TCRbeta richness than CD3/CD28-responding cells.

Remarks on this clone: Its target is not known.

The clonotype was recovered from an adult man with HIV who was CMV-seropositive. This rearrangement joins TRBV6-5 to TRBJ1-5, with 9 bases identical to TRBD1. The material was CD4+ T cells sorted from PBMCs after approximately 19-hour stimulation, obtained from a patient who received antiretroviral therapy. Here the CDR3 DNA reads TGTGCCGCCCGGAGGGGACAGGGTGATCAGCCCCAGCATTTT. This codes for CAARRGQGDQPQHF.